One and the same sample provided the 27 T cell receptor beta chains below, sequenced in a study of beta chain features in type 1 diabetes. Every isolated RNA sample was fully reverse transcribed, so sequencing captured expressed TCRB transcripts. Only in-frame clones appear in the TCRdb table, and some are missing; sequencing was by immunoSEQ multiplex PCR. The sample lists about 620,000 clones; 15% to 19% were seen once. The material sequenced was naive CD4+ T cells from blood. The receptors here all came from a man younger than 35 in good health.

In this sample, this clone turned up a few times. This chain uses TRBV2 with TRBJ1-1, with 7 bases fitting TRBD1. Per the germline V gene, CDR1 is SNHLY and CDR2 is FYNNEI. V lost 0 bases, J lost 6 bases, and 7 bases stayed unmatched. The CDR3 contains 15 residues. CDR3 region: CASSEAFQGGAEAFF. The CDR3, as DNA: TGTGCCAGCAGTGAAGCTTTCCAGGGGGGAGCTGAAGCTTTCTTT.

CDR3 coding DNA: TGCGCCAGCAGCCAAGAAGACTTCCACAGGGATACGCAGTATTTT. It specifies CASSQEDFHRDTQYF. V is TRBV4-3 and J is TRBJ2-3, with D possibly matching TRBD1 (5 bases). The germline V gene encodes CDR1 LGHNA and CDR2 YSLEER. CDR3 length: 15 amino acids. V was cut by 0 bases and J by 6 bases, with 13 bases left in between.

The V call is TRBV15, the J call TRBJ2-1, with 10 bases fitting TRBD1. V dropped 1 base and J dropped 6; count of bases not matched to a gene: 9. Germline V lookup: CDR1 LNHNV, CDR2 YYDKDF (reference sequence). This CDR3 is built from 17 residues. The CDR3: CATSRASTGTGANEQFF. CDR3 nucleotide sequence: TGTGCCACCAGCAGAGCGTCAACCGGGACAGGGGCCAATGAGCAGTTCTTC.

This clone has only a few counts. The chain joins TRBV7-2 to TRBJ2-2; D gene uncertain. The CDR3 sequence is 15 residues long. CDR1 and CDR2 (germline): SGHTA, FQGNSA. Trimming cost V 0 bases and J 0 bases, with 5 bases left between them. This CDR3 is CASSLAGTNTGELFF. The CDR3 DNA follows: TGTGCCAGCAGCTTAGCAGGGACGAACACCGGGGAGCTGTTTTTT.

This clone was seen only once. The rearrangement joins TRBV1 to TRBJ2-1; TRBD2, the D gene given by the table, was not confirmed from the DNA. TRBV1 is a documented pseudogene. The CDR3 is 16 amino acids. The DNA for the CDR3 is TGCACCAGCAGCCACGACGGACTAGCGGGATACAATGAGCAGTTCTTC. Translated: CTSSHDGLAGYNEQFF.

The rearrangement links TRBV7-2 to TRBJ2-2; D unresolved. The length of the CDR3 is 14 residues. In germline, CDR1 is SGHTA, CDR2 FQGNSA. V lost 2 bases to trimming and J lost 4 bases, with 8 bases between them. The CDR3 sequence is CASSLLTRTGELFF. In DNA, the CDR3 is TGTGCCAGCAGCTTATTAACGCGCACCGGGGAGCTGTTTTTT.

The chain links TRBV20-1 to TRBJ1-1, with TRBD1 as a possible D gene (5 bases). Germline loops: CDR1 DFQATT, CDR2 SNEGSKA (reference sequence). The CDR3 loop spans 10 amino acids. V lost 5 bases, J lost 8 bases, and 9 bases lay in between. The CDR3 loop is CSAAGLEAFF. CDR3 sequence (DNA): TGCAGTGCTGCAGGGTTGGAAGCTTTCTTT.

The V gene is TRBV9, the J gene TRBJ2-6; 7 nucleotides agree with TRBD2. The CDR3 contains 19 residues. Germline lookup yields CDR1 SGDLS and CDR2 YYNGEE. Losses at the gene ends were 4 bases for V and 0 bases for J; bases not matched to a gene: 13. CDR3 sequence: CASSPRSQAGTSGANVLTF. The CDR3 DNA is TGTGCCAGCAGCCCCCGTTCGCAAGCGGGGACCTCTGGGGCCAACGTCCTGACTTTC.

The sample holds a few counts of this clone. The chain links TRBV9 to TRBJ2-2; a possible D gene is TRBD1 (5 bases). Between the trimmed V and J ends, which lost 3 bases and 4 bases, there was a span of 10 bases. This CDR3 comprises 14 residues. The germline CDR1 and CDR2 sequences are SGDLS and YYNGEE. The CDR3 loop is CASSATVPTGELFF. DNA of the CDR3: TGTGCCAGCAGCGCGACAGTGCCCACCGGGGAGCTGTTTTTT. Full variable domain (remainder filled in from reference TRBV9 and TRBJ2-2): DSGVTQTPKHLITATGQRVTLRCSPRSGDLSVYWYQQSLDQGLQFLIQYYNGEERAKGNILERFSAQQFPDLHSELNLSSLELGDSALYFCASSATVPTGELFFGEGSRLTVL.

This clone occurred a few times. V gene TRBV7-9 combines with J gene TRBJ2-5, with D possibly matching TRBD1 (5 bases). Trimming pared 5 bases from V and 1 base from J, leaving 14 bases between. CDR1 is SEHNR, CDR2 FQNEAQ, per germline (reference sequence). The CDR3 is made up of 15 amino acids. The CDR3, as DNA: TGTGCCAGCAGCACCGACAGAAGACGCCAAGAGACCCAGTACTTC. Protein product: CASSTDRRRQETQYF.

The rearrangement uses TRBV10-3 and TRBJ1-2, with D possibly being TRBD1 (6 bases). The germline gives CDR1 ENHRY, CDR2 SYGVKD. The CDR3 length is 11 residues. V dropped 5 bases and J dropped 8 bases, with 9 bases sitting between them. CDR3 nucleotide sequence: TGTGCCATCAGTCAGGGGAGCGGCTACACCTTC. This encodes CAISQGSGYTF.

This clone was recorded a few times. The rearrangement links TRBV18 to TRBJ1-4, with TRBD1 matching over 9 bases. This CDR3 spans 15 amino acids. The trim removed 3 bases at V and 6 bases at J, leaving 5 bases unmatched. The germline gives CDR1 KGHSH, CDR2 LQKENI. The CDR3 loop reads CASSPHRGPHEKLFF. CDR3 sequence (DNA): TGTGCCAGCTCACCGCACAGGGGGCCGCATGAAAAACTGTTTTTT.

The chain links TRBV28 to TRBJ2-2, with D perhaps assigned TRBD1 or TRBD2 (5 bases each). Trimming pared 7 bases from V and 5 bases from J, leaving 20 bases between. The CDR3 has 16 residues. Germline CDR1 and CDR2: MDHEN and SYDVKM. The CDR3 region has the DNA TGTGCCAGCACCTCTACCCCGGGAAAGGGGACCGGGGAGCTGTTTTTT. It specifies CASTSTPGKGTGELFF.

This clone was observed a handful of times. The chain has TRBV5-4 and TRBJ1-5, with D tentatively TRBD1 (5 bases). The CDR3 covers 14 residues. CDR1 is SGHNT and CDR2 is YYREEE in the germline V gene (reference sequence). The V gene lost 4 bases and the J gene lost 5 bases, with 13 bases spanning the gap. DNA of the CDR3: TGTGCCAGCAGCGTGGGGGTCGGCGATCAGCCCCAGCATTTT. Protein sequence: CASSVGVGDQPQHF. The whole variable domain, remainder taken from reference TRBV5-4 and TRBJ1-5, is ETGVTQSPTHLIKTRGQQVTLRCSSQSGHNTVSWYQQALGQGPQFIFQYYREEENGRGNFPPRFSGLQFPNYSSELNVNALELDDSALYLCASSVGVGDQPQHFGDGTRLSIL.

This clone was detected once. The chain combines TRBV4-1 with TRBJ2-1; unclear D gene. V was trimmed by 1 base and J by 8 bases, leaving 12 bases between them. The germline V gene has CDR1 MGHRA and CDR2 YSYEKL. The CDR3 spans 14 residues. CDR3 protein: CASSQVILVDEQFF. In DNA, the CDR3 is TGCGCCAGCAGCCAAGTTATTCTGGTCGATGAGCAGTTCTTC.

The chain employs TRBV5-4 and TRBJ2-5; 9 positions match TRBD2. Germline loops: CDR1 SGHNT, CDR2 YYREEE (reference sequence). This CDR3 is built from 14 residues. With V trimmed by 3 bases and J by 3 bases, 3 bases remained unmatched. The CDR3 reads CASSSIAGEETQYF. CDR3 nucleotide sequence: TGTGCCAGCAGCTCCATAGCGGGGGAAGAGACCCAGTACTTC.

This clone was counted between two and nine times. The chain joins TRBV4-1 to TRBJ1-2; D gene ambiguous. This CDR3 spans 12 amino acids. V lost 6 bases and J 7 bases, leaving 12 bases between the germline ends. The V gene's germline CDR1 is MGHRA and CDR2 YSYEKL. The CDR3 DNA is TGCGCCAGCAGACGCTTACGGTTTGGCTACACCTTC. Translating gives CASRRLRFGYTF.

This chain links TRBV5-1 with TRBJ2-5, with D uncertain. This CDR3 has 12 amino acids. V was clipped by 10 bases and J by 1 base, with 11 bases between them. Germline loops: CDR1 SGHRS, CDR2 YFSETQ. The CDR3 DNA is TGCGCCGGCGGAAAGGGCCAAGAGACCCAGTACTTC. Its translation is CAGGKGQETQYF.

Details on this clone: The junction departs from germline at one end; a sequencing error may be responsible. Other nucleotide sequences from this sample produce the same CDR3. The J gene is TRBJ1-6, the V gene TRBV9; 8 bases are a match to TRBD1. From germline, CDR1 is SGDLS and CDR2 YYNGEE. CDR3 length: 14 amino acids. The CDR3: CASSVGTGISPLHF. The CDR3 nucleotides are TGTGCTAGCAGCGTCGGGACAGGCATTTCACCCCTCCACTTT.

The sample holds a few counts of this clone. The chain links TRBV7-6 to TRBJ2-7; no definite D call. CDR3 length equals 17 residues. The V gene's germline CDR1 is SGHVS and CDR2 FNYEAQ. V lost 5 bases and J lost 2, with 22 bases in between. This chain's CDR3 is CASSNALHGPRTYEQYF. The DNA for the CDR3 is TGTGCCAGCAGCAACGCCCTGCACGGACCTCGGACCTACGAGCAGTACTTC.

The gene calls are TRBV5-1 and TRBJ1-1, with unresolved D. The V gene lost 0 bases and the J gene lost 5 bases, with 14 bases spanning the gap. The CDR3 has 15 amino acids. CDR1 SGHRS and CDR2 YFSETQ come from the germline V gene. Here the CDR3 DNA reads TGCGCCAGCAGCTTGGAAAGCAGACGAGAGACTGAAGCTTTCTTT. This translates into CASSLESRRETEAFF.

The V call is TRBV7-2, the J call TRBJ1-5; weak D call: TRBD1 (5 bases). V was clipped by 6 bases and J by 0 bases, with 9 bases between them. The CDR3 is 14 amino acids. Germline CDR1 and CDR2: SGHTA and FQGNSA. CDR3 nucleotides: TGTGCCAGCAGGTTGACAGCTAGCAATCAGCCCCAGCATTTT. This encodes CASRLTASNQPQHF.

J is TRBJ2-2 and V is TRBV9; 8 bases are shared with TRBD2. The CDR3 covers 19 residues. V was pared by 4 bases and J by 2 bases, with 16 bases of the junction left unmatched. Germline V lookup: CDR1 SGDLS, CDR2 YYNGEE. The CDR3 sequence is CASSPRGVAGSVNTGELFF. The CDR3 nucleotides are TGTGCCAGCAGCCCCCGGGGGGTAGCGGGGTCCGTTAACACCGGGGAGCTGTTTTTT.

The genes are TRBV5-1 and TRBJ2-5; a weak D match, TRBD2 (6 bases). Trimming left V 0 bases short and J 3 bases short, with 12 bases between. This CDR3 spans 15 amino acids. CDR1 is SGHRS and CDR2 is YFSETQ in the germline V gene. CDR3 loop: CASSLGSGGKETQYF. In DNA form, the CDR3 reads TGCGCCAGCAGCTTGGGATCCGGCGGGAAAGAGACCCAGTACTTC.

This clone was seen only a few times. The chain joins TRBV6-6 to TRBJ2-4; D may match TRBD1 or TRBD2 (7 bases each). Trimming cost V 6 bases and J 9 bases, with 12 bases left between them. Germline V CDR1 and CDR2: MNHNY, SVGAGI (reference sequence). The CDR3 is 12 residues long. This CDR3 is CASRTGEGIQYF. CDR3 sequence (DNA): TGTGCCAGCAGAACAGGGGAGGGCATTCAGTACTTC.

The rearrangement links TRBV2 to TRBJ1-2, with 7 nucleotides matching TRBD1. Trimming removed 6 bases from V and 3 bases from J; junction bases left unmatched: 10. The CDR3 runs 15 residues. Germline lookup yields CDR1 SNHLY and CDR2 FYNNEI. In DNA, the CDR3 is TGTGCCAGCAGGGCGGACAGGTCCTGGGACTATGGCTACACCTTC. Translation: CASRADRSWDYGYTF. Complete variable domain (other parts from reference TRBV2 and TRBJ1-2): EPEVTQTPSHQVTQMGQEVILRCVPISNHLYFYWYRQILGQKVEFLVSFYNNEISEKSEIFDDQFSVERPDGSNFTLKIRSTKLEDSAMYFCASRADRSWDYGYTFGSGTRLTVV.

V usage is TRBV5-1 and J usage is TRBJ2-4; TRBD2 might be the D (5 bases). This CDR3 comprises 13 residues. Trimming left V 0 bases short and J 5 bases short, with 6 bases between. Germline values: CDR1 SGHRS, CDR2 YFSETQ. Here the CDR3 DNA reads TGCGCCAGCAGCTTGGGGCGGGAAAACATTCAGTACTTC. Its protein is CASSLGRENIQYF. Variable domain in full (rest from reference TRBV5-1 and TRBJ2-4): KAGVTQTPRYLIKTRGQQVTLSCSPISGHRSVSWYQQTPGQGLQFLFEYFSETQRNKGNFPGRFSGRQFSNSRSEMNVSTLELGDSALYLCASSLGRENIQYFGAGTRLSVL.